This is a list of T cell receptor beta chains from one sample in a study of T cell responses to AZD1222 COVID-19 vaccine. Sequencing used immunoSEQ multiplex PCR; TCRdb keeps in-frame clones, though not all of them. Of roughly 100,000 clones in the sample, roughly nine tenths were seen once. The sequencing here drew on peripheral blood, taken on day 0 of AZD1222 vaccination. These receptors were collected from an adult in good health. CDR3s include the opening cysteine and the closing phenylalanine or tryptophan. The order of the fields is J gene, V gene, CDR3 protein.

j_gene: TRBJ2-2; v_gene: TRBV9; CDR3aa: CASSGTGPGELFF
j_gene: TRBJ1-3; v_gene: TRBV5-1; CDR3aa: CASSPQGPSGNTIYF
j_gene: TRBJ1-2; v_gene: TRBV18; CDR3aa: CASSPRELPEGYTF
j_gene: TRBJ1-1; v_gene: TRBV19; CDR3aa: CASSIAGSNTEAFF
j_gene: TRBJ2-7; v_gene: TRBV27; CDR3aa: CASSLTENYEQYF
j_gene: TRBJ1-4; v_gene: TRBV7-2; CDR3aa: CASSLVAGRATNEKLFF
j_gene: TRBJ2-7; v_gene: TRBV2; CDR3aa: CASARSKQYF
j_gene: TRBJ2-7; v_gene: TRBV28; CDR3aa: CASSKDRDPSYEQYF
j_gene: TRBJ2-1; v_gene: TRBV7-2; CDR3aa: CASSLAQTRTREQFF
j_gene: TRBJ2-3; v_gene: TRBV5-1; CDR3aa: CASSLRTSGGDTQYF
j_gene: TRBJ1-2; v_gene: TRBV19; CDR3aa: CASSIAGTVDDYTF
j_gene: TRBJ1-1; v_gene: TRBV5-1; CDR3aa: CASSLSGPTTEAFF
j_gene: TRBJ2-1; v_gene: TRBV29-1; CDR3aa: CSVRASHRDRGPGEQFF
j_gene: TRBJ2-7; v_gene: TRBV3-1/TRBV3-2; CDR3aa: CASSQQPGTSGSGQYF
j_gene: TRBJ2-7; v_gene: TRBV11-3; CDR3aa: CASTPGELYEQYF
j_gene: TRBJ1-5; v_gene: TRBV6-8; CDR3aa: CASSYSKSNPGRYSNQPQHF
j_gene: TRBJ2-2; v_gene: TRBV6-5; CDR3aa: CASRTSDFTGELFF
j_gene: TRBJ1-5; v_gene: TRBV12-3/TRBV12-4; CDR3aa: CASSLGHSQPQHF
j_gene: TRBJ2-1; v_gene: TRBV6-2/TRBV6-3; CDR3aa: CASSYRPSGVSYNEQFF
j_gene: TRBJ2-2; v_gene: TRBV7-2; CDR3aa: CASSPPGVNTGELFF
j_gene: TRBJ1-2; v_gene: TRBV7-3; CDR3aa: CASSPDPTRGYTF
j_gene: TRBJ1-5; v_gene: TRBV28; CDR3aa: CASYSGGQGAWQPQHF
j_gene: TRBJ1-1; v_gene: TRBV11-3; CDR3aa: CASSPRENTEAFF
j_gene: TRBJ1-1; v_gene: TRBV12-3/TRBV12-4; CDR3aa: CASSAAPNTEAFF
j_gene: TRBJ1-1; v_gene: TRBV2; CDR3aa: CASSGPGQNTEAFF
j_gene: TRBJ1-6; v_gene: TRBV2; CDR3aa: CASTRGILGSSYNSPLHF
j_gene: TRBJ2-1; v_gene: TRBV7-8; CDR3aa: CASSAWSGLAGGLSYNEQFF
j_gene: TRBJ1-1; v_gene: TRBV7-3; CDR3aa: CASSLSAGNTEAFF
j_gene: TRBJ1-2; v_gene: TRBV2; CDR3aa: CASRRDGYTF
j_gene: TRBJ2-5; v_gene: TRBV7-3; CDR3aa: CASSRLAGQQETQYF
j_gene: TRBJ2-2; v_gene: TRBV7-2; CDR3aa: CASSHRLNTGELFF
j_gene: TRBJ2-7; v_gene: TRBV5-1; CDR3aa: CASGLTSGGYEQYF
j_gene: TRBJ2-4; v_gene: TRBV6-2/TRBV6-3; CDR3aa: CASSYSGAKNIQYF
j_gene: TRBJ2-1; v_gene: TRBV24-1; CDR3aa: CATSDRQGPSSYNEQFF
j_gene: TRBJ2-3; v_gene: TRBV6-5; CDR3aa: CASSLDRSSTDTQYF
j_gene: TRBJ2-7; v_gene: TRBV28; CDR3aa: CASSPNRDNYEQYF
j_gene: TRBJ2-2; v_gene: TRBV9; CDR3aa: CASSVASGRLGNTGELFF
j_gene: TRBJ1-1; v_gene: TRBV7-9; CDR3aa: CASSSARQALNTEAFF
j_gene: TRBJ2-4; v_gene: TRBV23-1; CDR3aa: CASSQYILVIYKAKNIQYF
j_gene: TRBJ2-6; v_gene: TRBV6-6; CDR3aa: CASSLRGIGANVLTF
j_gene: TRBJ2-7; v_gene: TRBV29-1; CDR3aa: CSVYHRSAYEQYF
j_gene: TRBJ2-1; v_gene: TRBV10-1; CDR3aa: CASRGSGSKNEQFF
j_gene: TRBJ2-1; v_gene: TRBV28; CDR3aa: CASRNYNEQFF
j_gene: TRBJ1-4; v_gene: TRBV18; CDR3aa: CASSPAGAGEKLFF
j_gene: TRBJ1-6; v_gene: TRBV19; CDR3aa: CASRTGVDRSPLHF
j_gene: TRBJ1-6; v_gene: TRBV3-1/TRBV3-2; CDR3aa: CASSLTWQDSSPLHF
j_gene: TRBJ2-7; v_gene: TRBV27; CDR3aa: CASSSPGTSGRYEQYF
j_gene: TRBJ1-1; v_gene: TRBV12-5; CDR3aa: CASGLNYRAEAFF
j_gene: TRBJ2-7; v_gene: TRBV7-2; CDR3aa: CASSSRLAGASEQYF
j_gene: TRBJ2-3; v_gene: TRBV5-1; CDR3aa: CASSGSSDTQYF
j_gene: TRBJ2-4; v_gene: TRBV19; CDR3aa: CASSPRDRAHIQYF
j_gene: TRBJ1-5; v_gene: TRBV5-6; CDR3aa: CASSLGTDNQPQHF
j_gene: TRBJ1-2; v_gene: TRBV5-8; CDR3aa: CASSLDRDYGYTF
j_gene: TRBJ1-1; v_gene: TRBV6-2/TRBV6-3; CDR3aa: CASSYYGNRVNTEAFF
j_gene: TRBJ2-2; v_gene: TRBV19; CDR3aa: CASIPAGGNTGELFF
j_gene: TRBJ2-5; v_gene: TRBV7-2; CDR3aa: CASSLRAGAGNQETQYF
j_gene: TRBJ2-1; v_gene: TRBV19; CDR3aa: CASSIPRPGEGGNEQFF
j_gene: TRBJ2-7; v_gene: TRBV10-1; CDR3aa: CASIRDPPYEQYF
j_gene: TRBJ2-2; v_gene: TRBV7-8; CDR3aa: CASSLATGELFF
j_gene: TRBJ2-7; v_gene: TRBV28; CDR3aa: CASSLRGENYEQYF